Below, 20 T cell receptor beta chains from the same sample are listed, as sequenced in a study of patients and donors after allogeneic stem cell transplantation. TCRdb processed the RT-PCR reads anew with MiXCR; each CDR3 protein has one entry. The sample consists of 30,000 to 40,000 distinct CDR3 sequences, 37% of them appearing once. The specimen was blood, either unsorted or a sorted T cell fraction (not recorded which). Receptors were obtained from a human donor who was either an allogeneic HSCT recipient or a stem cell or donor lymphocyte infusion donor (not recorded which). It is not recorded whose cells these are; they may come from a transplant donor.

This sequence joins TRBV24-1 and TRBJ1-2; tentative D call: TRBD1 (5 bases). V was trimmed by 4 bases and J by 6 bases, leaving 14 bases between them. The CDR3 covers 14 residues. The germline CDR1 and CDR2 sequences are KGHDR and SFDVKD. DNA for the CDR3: TGTGCCACCAGTGACTCCGCGGGGACGGATGGCTACACCTTC. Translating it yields CATSDSAGTDGYTF.

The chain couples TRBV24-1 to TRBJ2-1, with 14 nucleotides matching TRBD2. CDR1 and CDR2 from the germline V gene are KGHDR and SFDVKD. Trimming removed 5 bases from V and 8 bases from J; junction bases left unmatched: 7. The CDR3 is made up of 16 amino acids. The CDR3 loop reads CATSGTSGRMKDEQFF. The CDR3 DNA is TGTGCCACCAGTGGGACTAGCGGGAGGATGAAGGATGAGCAGTTCTTC.

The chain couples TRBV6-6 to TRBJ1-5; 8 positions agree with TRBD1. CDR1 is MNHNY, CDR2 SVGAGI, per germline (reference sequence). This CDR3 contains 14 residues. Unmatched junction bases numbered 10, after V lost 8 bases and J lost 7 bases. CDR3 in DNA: TGTGCCAGCTCCCCAGGGGGCGCAAACCAGCCCCAGCATTTT. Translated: CASSPGGANQPQHF.

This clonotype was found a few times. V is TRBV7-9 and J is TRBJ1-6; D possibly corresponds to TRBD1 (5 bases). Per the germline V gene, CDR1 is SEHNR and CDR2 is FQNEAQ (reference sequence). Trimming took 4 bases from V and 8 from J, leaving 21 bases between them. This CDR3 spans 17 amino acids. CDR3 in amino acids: CASSWSPGIGAYSPLHF. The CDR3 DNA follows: TGTGCCAGCAGCTGGTCACCAGGGATCGGGGCGTATTCACCCCTCCACTTT.

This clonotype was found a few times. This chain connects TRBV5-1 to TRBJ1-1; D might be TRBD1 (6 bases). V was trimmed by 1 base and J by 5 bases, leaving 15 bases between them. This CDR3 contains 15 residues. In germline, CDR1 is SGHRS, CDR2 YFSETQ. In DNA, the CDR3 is TGCGCCAGCAGCTTGACCGCGACAGGCGGGACTGAAGCTTTCTTT. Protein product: CASSLTATGGTEAFF.

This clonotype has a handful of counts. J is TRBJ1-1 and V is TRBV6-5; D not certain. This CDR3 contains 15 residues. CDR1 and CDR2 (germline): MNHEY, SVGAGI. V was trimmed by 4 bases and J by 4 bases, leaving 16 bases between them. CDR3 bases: TGTGCCAGCAGTTCCCCGCGTTCATTCTTCACTGAAGCTTTCTTT. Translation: CASSSPRSFFTEAFF.

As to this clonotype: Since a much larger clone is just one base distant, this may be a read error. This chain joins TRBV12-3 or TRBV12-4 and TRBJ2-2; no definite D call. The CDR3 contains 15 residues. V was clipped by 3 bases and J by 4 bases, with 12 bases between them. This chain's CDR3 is CASSFELTVTGELFF. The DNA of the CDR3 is TGTGCCAGCAGTTTCGAGTTGACGGTCACCGGGGAGCTGTTTTTT.

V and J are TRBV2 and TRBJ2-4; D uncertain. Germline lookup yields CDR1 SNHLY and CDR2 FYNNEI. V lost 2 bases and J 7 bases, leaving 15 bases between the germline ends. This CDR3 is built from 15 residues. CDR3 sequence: CASSESPQQWNIQYF. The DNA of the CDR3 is TGTGCCAGCAGTGAAAGCCCTCAGCAGTGGAACATTCAGTACTTC.

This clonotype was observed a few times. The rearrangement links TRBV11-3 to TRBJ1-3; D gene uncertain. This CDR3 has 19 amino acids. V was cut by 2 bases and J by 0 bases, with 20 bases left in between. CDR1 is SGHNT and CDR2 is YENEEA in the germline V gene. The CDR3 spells CASSLSTPVGPTSGNTIYF. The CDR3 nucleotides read TGTGCCAGCAGCTTATCCACCCCGGTCGGGCCAACCTCTGGAAACACCATATATTTT.

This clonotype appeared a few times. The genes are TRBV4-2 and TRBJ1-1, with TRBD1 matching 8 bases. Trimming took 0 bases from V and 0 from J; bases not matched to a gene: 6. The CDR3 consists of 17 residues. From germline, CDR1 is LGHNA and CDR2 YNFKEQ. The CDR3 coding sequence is TGTGCCAGCAGCCAAGATAAGGGACAGGCGTTGAACACTGAAGCTTTCTTT. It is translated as CASSQDKGQALNTEAFF.

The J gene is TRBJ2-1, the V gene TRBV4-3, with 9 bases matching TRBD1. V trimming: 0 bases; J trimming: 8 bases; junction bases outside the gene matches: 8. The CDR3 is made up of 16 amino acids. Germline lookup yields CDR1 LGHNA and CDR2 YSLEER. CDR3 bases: TGCGCCAGCAGCCAAGACGACAGGGGGATAATAGATGAGCAGTTCTTC. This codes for CASSQDDRGIIDEQFF.

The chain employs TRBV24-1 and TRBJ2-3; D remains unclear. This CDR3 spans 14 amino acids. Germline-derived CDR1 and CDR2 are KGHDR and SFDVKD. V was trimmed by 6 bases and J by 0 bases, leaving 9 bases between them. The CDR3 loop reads CATSWSSSTDTQYF. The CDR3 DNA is TGTGCCACCAGTTGGAGTTCTAGCACAGATACGCAGTATTTT.

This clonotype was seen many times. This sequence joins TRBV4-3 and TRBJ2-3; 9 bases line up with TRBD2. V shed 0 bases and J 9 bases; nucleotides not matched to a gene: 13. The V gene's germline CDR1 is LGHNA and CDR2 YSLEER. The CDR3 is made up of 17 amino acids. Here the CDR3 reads CASSQDFQREAPRTQYF. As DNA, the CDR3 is TGCGCCAGCAGCCAAGATTTCCAGCGGGAGGCCCCCCGGACGCAGTATTTT.

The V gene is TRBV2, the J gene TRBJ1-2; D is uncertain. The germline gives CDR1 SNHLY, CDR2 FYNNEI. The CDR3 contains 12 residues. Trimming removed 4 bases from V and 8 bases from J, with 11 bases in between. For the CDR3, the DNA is TGTGCCAGCAGTGTTACGGTGGACGGCTACACCTTC. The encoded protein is CASSVTVDGYTF.

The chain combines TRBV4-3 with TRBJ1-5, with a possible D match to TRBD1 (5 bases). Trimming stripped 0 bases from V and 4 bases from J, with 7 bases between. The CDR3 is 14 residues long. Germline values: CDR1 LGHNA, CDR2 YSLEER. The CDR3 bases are TGCGCCAGCAGCCAAGAGGGGCGGAATCAGCCCCAGCATTTT. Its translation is CASSQEGRNQPQHF.

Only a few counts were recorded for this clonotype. This CDR3 reads CSARVDRTYGYTF. The DNA of the CDR3 is TGCAGTGCTAGAGTGGACAGAACCTATGGCTACACCTTC. V gene TRBV20-1 combines with J gene TRBJ1-2, with D perhaps matching TRBD1 (6 bases). This CDR3 is built from 13 residues. The germline V and J ends were trimmed by 1 base and 4 bases, with 10 bases remaining between them. Germline V gene data show CDR1 as DFQATT and CDR2 as SNEGSKA (reference sequence).

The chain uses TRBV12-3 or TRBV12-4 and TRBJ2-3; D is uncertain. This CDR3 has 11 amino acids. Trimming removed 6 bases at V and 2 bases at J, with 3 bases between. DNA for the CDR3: TGTGCCAGCAGACTCACAGATACGCAGTATTTT. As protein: CASRLTDTQYF.

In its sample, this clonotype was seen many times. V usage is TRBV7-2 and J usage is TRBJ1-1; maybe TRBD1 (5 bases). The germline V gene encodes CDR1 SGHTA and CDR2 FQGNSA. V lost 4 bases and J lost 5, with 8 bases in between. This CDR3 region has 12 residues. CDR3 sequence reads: CASSYRRTEAFF. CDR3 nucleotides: TGTGCCAGCAGCTACAGGCGGACTGAAGCTTTCTTT.

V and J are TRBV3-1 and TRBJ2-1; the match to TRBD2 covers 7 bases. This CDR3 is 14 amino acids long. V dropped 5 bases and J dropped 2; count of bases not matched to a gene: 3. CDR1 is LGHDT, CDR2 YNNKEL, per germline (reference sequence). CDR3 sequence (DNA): TGTGCCAGCAGCAGCGGGGTCCCCTACAATGAGCAGTTCTTC. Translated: CASSSGVPYNEQFF.

CDR3 DNA: TGTGCCACCAGCAGAGATCTCAGCTCTGGGGCCAACGTCCTGACTTTC. This encodes CATSRDLSSGANVLTF. The chain uses TRBV15 and TRBJ2-6; no definite D call. V gave up 0 bases and J gave up 0 bases, with 6 bases separating them. Germline V gives CDR1 LNHNV, CDR2 YYDKDF (reference sequence). This CDR3 has 16 amino acids.